The rows below give T cell receptor beta chains drawn from one sample of a study of naive and memory T cell subsets. MiXCR, applied by TCRdb to the UMI-ligation and nested PCR reads, yields one record per CDR3 protein. The sample records around 160,000 distinct CDR3 sequences, 15% to 20% being singletons. Sequenced material: naive CD4+ T cells from blood. The source is a human donor in good health. Both conserved end residues are part of each CDR3. The D gene is left open where the match is weak. Where a row states a size, it is once, few, many or the class of an expanded clone; other rows omit it.

V: TRBV7-2; D: TRBD2; J: TRBJ2-7; size: few; length: 14; DNA: TGTGCCAGCAGCTTGACTAGCGCTCCGGTAGAGCAGTACTTC; CDR3: CASSLTSAPVEQYF
V: TRBV24-1; D: -; J: TRBJ2-2; size: few; length: 15; DNA: TGTGCCACCAGTGGGGTGATGGGATCCACCGGGGAGCTGTTTTTT; CDR3: CATSGVMGSTGELFF
V: TRBV27; D: -; J: TRBJ2-7; size: -; length: 15; DNA: TGTGCCAGCACGTCAGGGCAGTCCGATTTCTACGAGCAGTACTTC; CDR3: CASTSGQSDFYEQYF
V: TRBV7-3; D: -; J: TRBJ2-3; size: -; length: 15; DNA: TGTGCCAGCAGCTTAAGCGGGTCTAGCACAGATACGCAGTATTTT; CDR3: CASSLSGSSTDTQYF
V: TRBV20-1; D: TRBD2; J: TRBJ2-3; size: many; length: 13; DNA: TGCAGTGCTGACGGACTAGCGGGAGATACGCAGTATTTT; CDR3: CSADGLAGDTQYF
V: TRBV12-3/TRBV12-4; D: TRBD1; J: TRBJ2-7; size: -; length: 15; DNA: TGTGCCAGCACCCAAGGGGGGACAGGGTACGACGAGCAGTACTTC; CDR3: CASTQGGTGYDEQYF
V: TRBV29-1; D: TRBD1; J: TRBJ1-1; size: -; length: 12; DNA: TGCAGCGTGGACAGGGGGTTCACTGAAGCTTTCTTT; CDR3: CSVDRGFTEAFF
V: TRBV10-3; D: -; J: TRBJ2-7; size: few; length: 14; DNA: TGTGCCATCAGTGAGTCATTTCGGGGTGCGGAGCAGTACTTC; CDR3: CAISESFRGAEQYF
V: TRBV20-1; D: -; J: TRBJ2-5; size: -; length: 14; DNA: TGCAGTGCTAGGGGTGACCCCTGGGAGGAGACCCAGTACTTC; CDR3: CSARGDPWEETQYF
V: TRBV12-3/TRBV12-4; D: TRBD1; J: TRBJ2-6; size: -; length: 17; DNA: TGTGCCAGCAGCCTACAGGGGTCTTACTCTGGGGCCAACGTCCTGACTTTC; CDR3: CASSLQGSYSGANVLTF
V: TRBV20-1; D: -; J: TRBJ2-4; size: few; length: 17; DNA: TGCAGTGCTCAAATAAACAGGGCGGGGGTGGCCAAAAACATTCAGTACTTC; CDR3: CSAQINRAGVAKNIQYF
V: TRBV15; D: -; J: TRBJ2-3; size: -; length: 13; DNA: TGTGCCACCAGCAGAGATCAGACAGATACGCAGTATTTT; CDR3: CATSRDQTDTQYF
V: TRBV2; D: TRBD1; J: TRBJ2-1; size: few; length: 13; DNA: TGTGCCAGCTCGGGACAGCCCTACAATGAGCAGTTCTTC; CDR3: CASSGQPYNEQFF
V: TRBV5-1; D: TRBD2; J: TRBJ2-7; size: few; length: 16; DNA: TGCGCCAGCAGCCCGGGGGGACTAGCGGGAGCCTACGAGCAGTACTTC; CDR3: CASSPGGLAGAYEQYF
V: TRBV20-1; D: -; J: TRBJ1-5; size: few; length: 12; DNA: TGCAGTGCTACGGGGGAAGATCAGCCCCAGCATTTT; CDR3: CSATGEDQPQHF
V: TRBV5-1; D: TRBD2; J: TRBJ2-1; size: -; length: 16; DNA: TGCGCCAGCAGCTTGTCCCTAGCGGGAGCCTACAATGAGCAGTTCTTC; CDR3: CASSLSLAGAYNEQFF
V: TRBV29-1; D: TRBD2; J: TRBJ2-3; size: few; length: 17; DNA: TGCAGCGTCGAGCCGGGACTAGCGGGAGGCGCCGACCATACGCAGTATTTT; CDR3: CSVEPGLAGGADHTQYF
V: TRBV7-9; D: -; J: TRBJ2-7; size: many; length: 11; DNA: TGTGCCAGCAGCCGCTCCTACGAGCAGTACTTC; CDR3: CASSRSYEQYF
V: TRBV18; D: TRBD2; J: TRBJ2-1; size: -; length: 15; DNA: TGTGCCAGCTCACCTTTGACTAGCGGGGGTGATGAGCAGTTCTTC; CDR3: CASSPLTSGGDEQFF
V: TRBV10-3; D: TRBD1; J: TRBJ2-5; size: -; length: 14; DNA: TGTGCCATCAGTGACGGGACAGGGGTAGAGACCCAGTACTTC; CDR3: CAISDGTGVETQYF
V: TRBV12-3/TRBV12-4; D: TRBD2; J: TRBJ2-1; size: few; length: 14; DNA: TGTGCCAGCAGTCCAAAGTCTAGCGGCAATGAGCAGTTCTTC; CDR3: CASSPKSSGNEQFF
V: TRBV29-1; D: -; J: TRBJ2-5; size: few; length: 12; DNA: TGCAGCGTTGAAAGCGGCCAAGAGACCCAGTACTTC; CDR3: CSVESGQETQYF
V: TRBV28; D: -; J: TRBJ2-7; size: once; length: 17; DNA: TGTGCCAGCAGCTACCATCCGGAGATGGTTTTGACCTACGAGCAGTACTTC; CDR3: CASSYHPEMVLTYEQYF
V: TRBV27; D: -; J: TRBJ2-6; size: -; length: 14; DNA: TGTGCCAGCAGTTTAGAGGCTGGGGCCAACGTCCTGACTTTC; CDR3: CASSLEAGANVLTF
V: TRBV11-2; D: -; J: TRBJ1-2; size: -; length: 14; DNA: TGTGCCAGCAGCCCCCTGAATGGGGCCCCAGTGCACACCTTC; CDR3: CASSPLNGAPVHTF
V: TRBV5-1; D: -; J: TRBJ1-1; size: -; length: 15; DNA: TGCGCCAGCAGACTAGGAAGGCTAATGAACACTGAAGCTTTCTTT; CDR3: CASRLGRLMNTEAFF
V: TRBV24-1; D: TRBD2; J: TRBJ2-1; size: few; length: 14; DNA: TGTGCCACCAGTGGGACTAGGGTCTACAATGAGCAGTTCTTC; CDR3: CATSGTRVYNEQFF
V: TRBV18; D: -; J: TRBJ2-3; size: -; length: 15; DNA: TGTGCCAGCTCACCAGACGAAGGGGCTGCAGATACGCAGTATTTT; CDR3: CASSPDEGAADTQYF
V: TRBV3-1; D: -; J: TRBJ2-7; size: -; length: 14; DNA: TGTGCCAGCACCGCCGGGATGACCTTCTACGAGCAGTACTTC; CDR3: CASTAGMTFYEQYF
V: TRBV2; D: TRBD2; J: TRBJ2-1; size: -; length: 16; DNA: TGTGCCAGCAGTGGGGATAGCGGGAGAAGTAGCAATGAGCAGTTCTTC; CDR3: CASSGDSGRSSNEQFF
V: TRBV14; D: -; J: TRBJ1-5; size: few; length: 16; DNA: TGTGCCAGCAGCCCATGGGGGCGAGGGAGCAATCAGCCCCAGCATTTT; CDR3: CASSPWGRGSNQPQHF
V: TRBV18; D: TRBD1; J: TRBJ2-1; size: -; length: 16; DNA: TGTGCCAGCTCACCACCGTCCCAGGGGGCCTACAATGAGCAGTTCTTC; CDR3: CASSPPSQGAYNEQFF
V: TRBV20-1; D: -; J: TRBJ1-4; size: many; length: 14; DNA: TGCAGTGCATTTTTGGACCCTGGCAATGAAAAACTGTTTTTT; CDR3: CSAFLDPGNEKLFF
V: TRBV20-1; D: TRBD2; J: TRBJ2-3; size: few; length: 14; DNA: TGCAGTGCTAGACTAGCGGGGAGCACAGATACGCAGTATTTT; CDR3: CSARLAGSTDTQYF
V: TRBV10-3; D: -; J: TRBJ2-3; size: once; length: 15; DNA: TGTGCCATCAGCGGGGGCACCGCCGACACAGATACGCAGTATTTT; CDR3: CAISGGTADTDTQYF
V: TRBV12-3/TRBV12-4; D: -; J: TRBJ2-3; size: -; length: 15; DNA: TGTGCCAGCAGTTTACGAGGCCTTCTCGGGGATACGCAGTATTTT; CDR3: CASSLRGLLGDTQYF
V: TRBV12-3/TRBV12-4; D: -; J: TRBJ2-3; size: few; length: 11; DNA: TGTGCCCCCCCGCCCCGGGATACGCAGTATTTT; CDR3: CAPPPRDTQYF
V: TRBV4-1; D: TRBD1; J: TRBJ1-2; size: -; length: 16; DNA: TGCGCCAGCAGCCCCGGGGACAGGGGGGTTCACTATGGCTACACCTTC; CDR3: CASSPGDRGVHYGYTF
V: TRBV7-3; D: -; J: TRBJ1-2; size: many; length: 14; DNA: TGTGCCAGCAGCTTGGTCGGAGGGAACTATGGCTACACCTTC; CDR3: CASSLVGGNYGYTF
V: TRBV20-1; D: -; J: TRBJ2-7; size: few; length: 11; DNA: TGCAGTGCTAGACGGGACTACGAGCAGTACTTC; CDR3: CSARRDYEQYF
V: TRBV12-3/TRBV12-4; D: TRBD2; J: TRBJ2-1; size: -; length: 12; DNA: TGTGCCATTCGGGACTACTACAATGAGCAGTTCTTC; CDR3: CAIRDYYNEQFF
V: TRBV11-2; D: -; J: TRBJ2-2; size: few; length: 16; DNA: TGTGCCAGCAGCTTTTCCCTGATCGGGAGTACCGGGGAGCTGTTTTTT; CDR3: CASSFSLIGSTGELFF
V: TRBV5-1; D: -; J: TRBJ2-7; size: few; length: 14; DNA: TGCGCCAGCAGCTTGACGGCAGGATGGTACGAGCAGTACTTC; CDR3: CASSLTAGWYEQYF
V: TRBV27; D: -; J: TRBJ2-1; size: few; length: 13; DNA: TGTGCCAGCAGTATTGGGTTAGCCGCTGAGCAGTTCTTC; CDR3: CASSIGLAAEQFF
V: TRBV6-6; D: -; J: TRBJ1-2; size: -; length: 13; DNA: TGTGCCAGCAGTTACATGGGTACCTATGGCTACACCTTC; CDR3: CASSYMGTYGYTF
V: TRBV12-3/TRBV12-4; D: -; J: TRBJ2-1; size: few; length: 13; DNA: TGTGCCAGCAGTTTAGGGTCGGGGAATGAGCAGTTCTTC; CDR3: CASSLGSGNEQFF
V: TRBV6-7; D: -; J: TRBJ1-5; size: few; length: 19; DNA: TGTGCCAGCAGTTACCCCCTCGCGGTTTTTACCGATAGCAATCAGCCCCAGCATTTT; CDR3: CASSYPLAVFTDSNQPQHF